These T cell receptor beta chains were read from a single sample in a study of CD8 T cells in Susac syndrome. TCRdb re-analysed the immunoSEQ multiplex PCR reads in MiXCR, keeping a single row per CDR3 protein. In the table there are hundreds of thousands of distinct CDR3 sequences, around 89% of which are singletons. The sequencing input was CD8+ T cells from PBMCs. These TCRs come from a human donor with multiple sclerosis. Each CDR3 is given with its conserved first and last residue. D genes are given only for firm matches. Some rows mark clone size as missing; the rest say once, few, many or name a class of expanded clone.

J gene: TRBJ2-1; D gene: NA; V gene: TRBV19; clone size: once; CDR3 protein: CASSISPVLYNEQFF
J gene: TRBJ1-1; D gene: NA; V gene: TRBV3-1; clone size: NA; CDR3 protein: CASSQEGNTGTEAFF
J gene: TRBJ2-3; D gene: TRBD2; V gene: TRBV6-4; clone size: NA; CDR3 protein: CASSGAGHTDTQYF
J gene: TRBJ2-7; D gene: NA; V gene: TRBV6-2/TRBV6-3; clone size: NA; CDR3 protein: CASSPTGLGESEQYF
J gene: TRBJ2-3; D gene: NA; V gene: TRBV20-1; clone size: NA; CDR3 protein: CSAKQGSSFSTDTQYF
J gene: TRBJ1-1; D gene: NA; V gene: TRBV4-1; clone size: NA; CDR3 protein: CASSQVEGKLEAFF
J gene: TRBJ1-2; D gene: NA; V gene: TRBV2; clone size: once; CDR3 protein: CASEDGYYGYTF
J gene: TRBJ2-7; D gene: TRBD2; V gene: TRBV2; clone size: NA; CDR3 protein: CASLTSGTSGSPHERYF
J gene: TRBJ2-3; D gene: NA; V gene: TRBV20-1; clone size: NA; CDR3 protein: CSARDRRQRTSTDTQYF
J gene: TRBJ2-5; D gene: NA; V gene: TRBV7-3; clone size: NA; CDR3 protein: CASSSGGGAGETQYF
J gene: TRBJ2-5; D gene: NA; V gene: TRBV24-1; clone size: NA; CDR3 protein: CATSGRGGTETQYF
J gene: TRBJ1-2; D gene: NA; V gene: TRBV12-3/TRBV12-4; clone size: NA; CDR3 protein: CASSPLPREAENYGYTF
J gene: TRBJ2-5; D gene: TRBD2; V gene: TRBV9; clone size: NA; CDR3 protein: CASSSSGRVETQYF
J gene: TRBJ1-1; D gene: NA; V gene: TRBV6-5; clone size: NA; CDR3 protein: CASSYSDTGSTEAFF
J gene: TRBJ2-1; D gene: TRBD2; V gene: TRBV5-4; clone size: NA; CDR3 protein: CASRVGLRSGDNEQFF
J gene: TRBJ2-3; D gene: TRBD2; V gene: TRBV27; clone size: NA; CDR3 protein: CASSLGLAGESTDTQYF
J gene: TRBJ2-5; D gene: TRBD2; V gene: TRBV4-3; clone size: NA; CDR3 protein: CASSPTAGGLRETQYF
J gene: TRBJ2-7; D gene: NA; V gene: TRBV7-9; clone size: once; CDR3 protein: CASSLKEGTTYEQYF
J gene: TRBJ2-7; D gene: TRBD2; V gene: TRBV27; clone size: NA; CDR3 protein: CASSLASGGKYEQYF
J gene: TRBJ2-7; D gene: NA; V gene: TRBV4-3; clone size: few; CDR3 protein: CASSLDSTYEQYF
J gene: TRBJ2-5; D gene: NA; V gene: TRBV6-2/TRBV6-3; clone size: NA; CDR3 protein: CASSYAELETQYF
J gene: TRBJ2-5; D gene: NA; V gene: TRBV27; clone size: NA; CDR3 protein: CASSLIDGQETQYF
J gene: TRBJ2-2; D gene: NA; V gene: TRBV4-3; clone size: NA; CDR3 protein: CASSQDKGPRLVGELFF
J gene: TRBJ2-7; D gene: NA; V gene: TRBV11-1; clone size: NA; CDR3 protein: CASSPEGHPYEQYF
J gene: TRBJ2-5; D gene: TRBD2; V gene: TRBV5-6; clone size: NA; CDR3 protein: CASSLELAGGSETQYF
J gene: TRBJ2-2; D gene: NA; V gene: TRBV19; clone size: NA; CDR3 protein: CASSIVRETGELFF
J gene: TRBJ2-5; D gene: TRBD1; V gene: TRBV29-1; clone size: NA; CDR3 protein: CSVQLGQGGETQYF
J gene: TRBJ1-2; D gene: TRBD1; V gene: TRBV6-1; clone size: NA; CDR3 protein: CASSLQGADYGYTF
J gene: TRBJ2-5; D gene: TRBD1; V gene: TRBV27; clone size: NA; CDR3 protein: CASSLGTVGETQYF
J gene: TRBJ2-2; D gene: TRBD1; V gene: TRBV9; clone size: NA; CDR3 protein: CASSDQGDTGELFF
J gene: TRBJ2-1; D gene: NA; V gene: TRBV4-3; clone size: NA; CDR3 protein: CASSQFFQGSLLREQFF
J gene: TRBJ2-1; D gene: TRBD1; V gene: TRBV5-4; clone size: NA; CDR3 protein: CASSSGTGPNNEQFF
J gene: TRBJ1-1; D gene: TRBD1; V gene: TRBV30; clone size: once; CDR3 protein: CAWSSQGARTEAFF
J gene: TRBJ1-1; D gene: NA; V gene: TRBV12-3/TRBV12-4; clone size: NA; CDR3 protein: CASKTDSRATEAFF